These 25 T cell receptor beta chains were all obtained from the same sample, sequenced in a study of cytomegalovirus exposure and HLA in healthy donors (dated by TCRdb to about 2017). The protocol used for the library was the immunoSEQ multiplex PCR assay. For the multiplex PCR, a mixture combining 60 forward primers for TCR Vbeta segments and 13 reverse primers for TCR Jbeta segments was used. The table was pulled from immuneACCESS by TCRdb, which kept in-frame rearrangements only. Such tables lose some clones; where checked, under half of the loss comes from unresolved V genes, and the rest has no known cause. Counted in this sample were some 110,000 clones; 79% of them appeared once. Clones ranked in the top ten supply roughly 3% of the sample. Sequencing used PBMCs. The receptors stem from a young woman in good health and CMV-seropositive.

The rearrangement joins TRBV28 to TRBJ2-7; D might be TRBD1 (6 bases). The CDR3 has 14 amino acids. Trimming removed 6 bases at V and 3 bases at J, with 15 bases between. CDR1 MDHEN and CDR2 SYDVKM come from the germline V gene. The CDR3 spells CASSPPGAYYEQYF. The CDR3 bases are TGTGCCAGCAGCCCCCCAGGGGCTTACTACGAGCAGTACTTC.

The sample holds a few counts of this clone. The chain joins TRBV11-3 to TRBJ2-1; 9 nucleotides align to TRBD2. The germline V gene encodes CDR1 SGHNT and CDR2 YENEEA. CDR3 length: 15 residues. V trimming: 5 bases; J trimming: 7 bases; junction bases outside the gene matches: 9. The CDR3 nucleotides read TGTGCCAGCAGCCCTCGGACTAGCGTGGGGAATGAGCAGTTCTTC. Translating it yields CASSPRTSVGNEQFF.

CDR3 coding DNA: TGCGCCAGCAGCCGTGGACAGGGGGAATCCTACGAGCAGTACTTC. Its translation is CASSRGQGESYEQYF. The rearrangement uses TRBV4-1 and TRBJ2-7, with 10 bases that match TRBD1. The V and J ends lost 4 bases and 1 base, in that order; junction bases with no gene match: 4. The CDR3 loop spans 15 amino acids. Germline assignment: CDR1 MGHRA and CDR2 YSYEKL.

This clone was seen a single time. J is TRBJ2-7 and V is TRBV11-2; D is perhaps TRBD2 (5 bases). The CDR3 runs to 17 residues. Trimming shortened V by 7 bases and J by 4 bases, and 26 bases separated the two germline ends. The germline CDR1 and CDR2 sequences are SGHAT and FQNNGV. Written as DNA, the CDR3 is TGTGCCAGCAAGCCGGAGGTATGGGCCCCCCGGGGATACGAGCAGTACTTC. Translation gives CASKPEVWAPRGYEQYF.

The CDR3 nucleotides are TGCGCCAGCAGCCAAGATGGCAGGGGTAATGAAAAACTGTTTTTT. This codes for CASSQDGRGNEKLFF. The V call is TRBV4-1, the J call TRBJ1-4; D might be TRBD1 (6 bases). CDR3 length: 15 amino acids. Trimming cost V 0 bases and J 4 bases, with 9 bases left between them. CDR1 and CDR2 (germline): MGHRA, YSYEKL.

This clone was counted between two and nine times. The CDR3 coding sequence is TGTGCCAGCAGCTCCCCGACTATTATCTACGAGCAGTACTTC. This gives the protein CASSSPTIIYEQYF. The chain carries TRBV7-9 and TRBJ2-7; TRBD2 is a possible D gene (5 bases). Trimming left V 4 bases short and J 3 bases short, with 13 bases between. Germline values: CDR1 SEHNR, CDR2 FQNEAQ (reference sequence). This CDR3 is built from 14 residues.

This clone was found a few times. The chain couples TRBV23-1 to TRBJ1-5; D call uncertain. TRBV23-1 is placed among ORFs of uncertain function. The length of the CDR3 is 14 residues. The V end was cut by 4 bases, the J end by 0 bases, with 7 bases between. CDR3 DNA: TGCGCCAGCAGTCTTACAAATAGCAATCAGCCCCAGCATTTT. Protein product: CASSLTNSNQPQHF.

In regard to this clone: Since a far larger clone is one base different, this is likely a read error. This is likely a read error, given that the CDR3 carries no conserved phenylalanine or tryptophan at its end. The chain is built from TRBV28 and TRBJ1-1; TRBD1 aligns across 10 bases. Unmatched junction bases numbered 4, after V lost 2 bases and J lost 4 bases. From germline, CDR1 is MDHEN and CDR2 SYDVKM. CDR3 size: 15 residues. CDR3 region: CASSLQTGGGTEAFL. CDR3 DNA: TGTGCCAGCAGTTTACAGACAGGGGGCGGCACTGAAGCTTTCTTG.

CDR3 nucleotide sequence: TGTGCCACCAGCGGGGAGGCAGGCACCGGGGAGCTGTTTTTT. Protein sequence: CATSGEAGTGELFF. This chain joins TRBV2 and TRBJ2-2; TRBD2 aligns across 7 bases. Per the germline V gene, CDR1 is SNHLY and CDR2 is FYNNEI. This CDR3 has 14 residues. The V segment lost 10 bases and the J segment 4 bases; nucleotides outside the gene matches: 9.

V is TRBV5-6 and J is TRBJ2-7; D call uncertain. The CDR3 has 14 residues. V lost 1 base, J lost 1 base, and 9 bases lay in between. Germline V gives CDR1 SGHDT, CDR2 YYEEEE. CDR3 amino acids: CASSLKSESYEQYF. Written as DNA, the CDR3 is TGTGCCAGCAGCTTGAAATCAGAATCCTACGAGCAGTACTTC.

DNA for the CDR3: TGTGCCAGCAGTGCCGTCATTAGCGGGAGGGCCAAACCCACTACCCACGAGCAGTACTTC. Translated: CASSAVISGRAKPTTHEQYF. The chain joins TRBV6-4 to TRBJ2-7; 11 nucleotides match TRBD2. The CDR3 consists of 20 residues. Germline CDR1 and CDR2: MRHNA and SNTAGT. V shed 4 bases and J 5 bases; nucleotides not matched to a gene: 22.

On this clone itself: One junction end does not reproduce the germline sequence, and a read error may be involved. The chain uses TRBV7-9 and TRBJ1-3; TRBD1 might be the D (6 bases). CDR1 is SEHNR, CDR2 FQNEAQ, per germline (reference sequence). The CDR3 loop spans 15 amino acids. CDR3 loop: CSSSLGQGTGNTIYF. The CDR3 DNA reads TGTTCCAGCAGCTTAGGGCAGGGGACTGGAAACACCATATATTTT.

The CDR3 sequence: CAWIPLRNTEAFF. As DNA, the CDR3 is TGTGCCTGGATTCCCTTGAGAAACACTGAAGCTTTCTTT. The rearrangement links TRBV30 to TRBJ1-1; D unclear. The CDR3 contains 13 residues. The V and J ends lost 4 bases and 2 bases respectively, with 11 bases between them. Germline CDR1 GTSNPN, CDR2 SVGIG (reference sequence).

The genes are TRBV5-1 and TRBJ2-6, with D hard to call. The length of the CDR3 is 16 residues. Trimming took off 7 bases at V and 0 bases at J, with 14 bases between the two ends. CDR1 and CDR2 from the germline V gene are SGHRS and YFSETQ. CDR3 protein: CASADVKRSGANVLTF. In DNA, the CDR3 is TGCGCCAGCGCGGATGTTAAGCGCTCTGGGGCCAACGTCCTGACTTTC.

The chain has TRBV7-3 and TRBJ1-2, with TRBD1 matching over 9 bases. V was clipped by 6 bases and J by 5 bases; unmatched bases: 4. This CDR3 region has 13 residues. CDR1 SGHTA and CDR2 FQGTGA come from the germline V gene. The CDR3 DNA reads as TGTGCCAGCAGTTTAGGACAGGGGTATGGCTACACCTTC. It encodes CASSLGQGYGYTF.

The rearrangement joins TRBV18 to TRBJ1-2; maybe TRBD1 (5 bases). Trimming pared 3 bases from V and 6 bases from J, leaving 17 bases between. Germline CDR1 is KGHSH and CDR2 is LQKENI. CDR3 length: 15 residues. Here the CDR3 reads CASSPGGGVSDGYTF. CDR3 DNA sequence: TGTGCCAGCTCACCGGGAGGAGGGGTGTCTGATGGCTACACCTTC.

V usage is TRBV6-1 and J usage is TRBJ1-1; the D gene is possibly TRBD1 (5 bases). CDR1 and CDR2 from the germline V gene are MNHNS and SASEGT. The ends were cut back, 6 bases at V and 1 base at J, with 15 bases in the middle. The CDR3 sequence is 15 residues long. The CDR3 region has the DNA TGTGCCAGCAGAGTCGGCGGGGGGGGGAACACTGAAGCTTTCTTT. As protein: CASRVGGGGNTEAFF.

This clone was counted between two and nine times. The J gene is TRBJ2-3, the V gene TRBV5-4; the D gene is possibly TRBD2 (5 bases). The V gene lost 0 bases and the J gene lost 1 base, with 12 bases spanning the gap. The CDR3 extends over 16 amino acids. CDR1 SGHNT and CDR2 YYREEE come from the germline V gene (reference sequence). Written as DNA, the CDR3 is TGTGCCAGCAGCTTGGGGGGTGAGGAGGGCACAGATACGCAGTATTTT. Its translation: CASSLGGEEGTDTQYF.

V and J are TRBV19 and TRBJ1-5; TRBD1 matches at 10 bases. CDR1 is LNHDA and CDR2 is SQIVND in the germline V gene (reference sequence). The CDR3 is made up of 15 amino acids. V shed 7 bases and J 9 bases; nucleotides not matched to a gene: 12. Here the CDR3 DNA reads TGTGCCAGTACCTTCGGGACAGGGGACGAACGGCCCCAGCATTTT. Translating gives CASTFGTGDERPQHF.

In DNA, the CDR3 is TGCGCCAGCAGCTTCTTAGGGGAGGCCGGGGAGCTGTTTTTT. This sequence encodes CASSFLGEAGELFF. The chain has TRBV5-1 and TRBJ2-2; D perhaps matches TRBD2 (6 bases). Germline loops: CDR1 SGHRS, CDR2 YFSETQ. The CDR3 sequence is 14 residues long. Trimming left V 2 bases short and J 6 bases short, with 11 bases between.

This clone has just one count. The CDR3 spells CASSALAGVVDTQYF. The CDR3 DNA is TGTGCCAGCAGTGCACTAGCGGGAGTCGTAGATACGCAGTATTTT. The chain carries TRBV28 and TRBJ2-3; 11 bases align to TRBD2. There are 15 residues in the CDR3. CDR1 and CDR2 (germline): MDHEN, SYDVKM. The ends lost 5 bases at V and 5 bases at J; junction bases unmatched: 6.

The table lists this clone with a few counts. V gene TRBV6-1 combines with J gene TRBJ1-1, with 7 bases identical to TRBD1. The CDR3 runs to 13 residues. Looked up from germline, CDR1 is MNHNS and CDR2 is SASEGT. The V segment lost 7 bases and the J segment 1 base; nucleotides outside the gene matches: 3. The CDR3 nucleotides are TGTGCCAGCATTTGGACAGGGAACACTGAAGCTTTCTTT. Amino acid sequence: CASIWTGNTEAFF.

In its sample, this clone was seen a few times. This chain joins TRBV30 and TRBJ2-5, with D perhaps matching TRBD2 (6 bases). Germline CDR1 and CDR2: GTSNPN and SVGIG (reference sequence). V dropped 2 bases and J dropped 5 bases, with 18 bases sitting between them. The CDR3 is 15 amino acids. CDR3 region: CAWSRNGSPAETQYF. CDR3 in DNA: TGTGCCTGGAGTAGGAACGGGAGTCCCGCGGAGACCCAGTACTTC.

The V gene is TRBV5-5, the J gene TRBJ1-2; possible D gene TRBD1, 5 bases. Trimming pared 2 bases from V and 2 bases from J, leaving 16 bases between. Germline V gene sequence: CDR1 SGHKS, CDR2 YYEKEE (reference sequence). This CDR3 has 16 amino acids. CDR3 coding DNA: TGTGCCAGCAGCTTAGGGCTGGCAGGGCGGAACTATGGCTACACCTTC. This sequence encodes CASSLGLAGRNYGYTF.

This chain links TRBV6-1 with TRBJ2-1, with 9 bases matching TRBD2. This CDR3 has 15 amino acids. The germline CDR1 and CDR2 sequences are MNHNS and SASEGT. The J segment lost 8 bases and the V segment lost 7 bases, leaving 12 bases of the junction unmatched. The CDR3 is CASIRGSGSSDEQFF. In DNA, the CDR3 is TGTGCCAGCATTCGGGGTAGCGGGAGTTCGGATGAGCAGTTCTTC.